These T cell receptor beta chains were read from a single sample in a study of blood T cell repertoires in COVID-19. This table comes from immunoSEQ multiplex PCR, and its TCRdb copy is limited to in-frame clones, with some not included. The table shows under 150,000 clones, with 75% to 80% occurring only once. The sequencing input was peripheral blood. All receptors derive from a woman aged 50 to 60 with active or convalescent COVID-19. Each CDR3 is given without its conserved first and last residue.

cdr3_aa	v_call	j_call
ASSTGTANTGELF	TRBV5-1	TRBJ2-2
ASSLNLAGGGSEQF	TRBV5-1	TRBJ2-1
ASSRTANTEAF	TRBV6-4	TRBJ1-1
ASSPPTGVTQY	TRBV6-6	TRBJ2-3
ASSRDSQRGEKLF	TRBV28	TRBJ1-4
ASTPTGGWANEKLF	TRBV6-6	TRBJ1-4
ASSSLGQGLF	TRBV11-3	TRBJ2-7
ASSLTGSGGQKETQY	TRBV5-4	TRBJ2-5
SASPISRTDTQY	TRBV20-1	TRBJ2-3
ASSLDATTLMKQF	TRBV27	TRBJ2-1
SVEVWDRARDEQF	TRBV29-1	TRBJ2-1
AFSKSGYALEQY	TRBV10-3	TRBJ2-7
ASSSPPTKERGTEAF	TRBV7-7	TRBJ1-1
ASSLGLYYEQY	TRBV12-3/TRBV12-4	TRBJ2-7
ASSRRDRGTYGYT	TRBV3-1/TRBV3-2	TRBJ1-2
ASSGRQGFGNTEAF	TRBV6-1	TRBJ1-1
ASSFRSLTDTQY	TRBV28	TRBJ2-3
ASSHGVNTEAF	TRBV4-3	TRBJ1-1
ASSPGLAGTPETQY	TRBV6-2/TRBV6-3	TRBJ2-5
ASSPDRTDNYGYT	TRBV18	TRBJ1-2
AWRKAGDTQY	TRBV30	TRBJ2-3
ASSLGGASGSRLAKNIQY	TRBV28	TRBJ2-4
ASSPRVSNQPQH	TRBV19	TRBJ1-5
SASRSNQPQH	TRBV20-1	TRBJ1-5
ASSLTGSRTGELF	TRBV7-8	TRBJ2-2
ASSYSGQGHAYGYT	TRBV6-5	TRBJ1-2
ASSYSGAGGSDTQY	TRBV6-5	TRBJ2-3
ASSLGDRVEQPQH	TRBV7-9	TRBJ1-5
ASSAQRTGGSGELF	TRBV19	TRBJ2-2
ASSTGALNQPQH	TRBV5-6	TRBJ1-5
ASSPGTGFANVLT	TRBV7-2	TRBJ2-6
ASSLGTGDTGELF	TRBV5-1	TRBJ2-2
ASSLPNDRVEQY	TRBV6-2/TRBV6-3	TRBJ2-7
AASADRGLEKLF	TRBV6-5	TRBJ1-4
ASSLGGGVDTEAF	TRBV5-1	TRBJ1-1
ASSQGQGVAPPNQPQH	TRBV6-2/TRBV6-3	TRBJ1-5
ASSLQALEGYT	TRBV6-5	TRBJ1-2
ASSPGHQNTEAF	TRBV7-9	TRBJ1-1
ASSQDLGGGEQF	TRBV3-1/TRBV3-2	TRBJ2-1
ASSPSSGSTDTQY	TRBV4-3	TRBJ2-3
ASSQVSVGRTNEQY	TRBV3-1/TRBV3-2	TRBJ2-7
ASSLTGVNYGYT	TRBV7-2	TRBJ1-2
ASSLSQGLGSPLH	TRBV27	TRBJ1-6
ASSQSLGGSNEKLF	TRBV4-2	TRBJ1-4
ASSQAYTYFGVFDGYT	TRBV4-3	TRBJ1-2
ASSKVKWREGLEFDSTDTQY	TRBV21-1	TRBJ2-3
ASSLRVNMNTEAF	TRBV5-6	TRBJ1-1
ASLEGEPYNEQF	TRBV6-5	TRBJ2-1
ASSWTSGKETQY	TRBV11-2	TRBJ2-5
ASSIGTGGADTQY	TRBV2	TRBJ2-3
ASSYAARAGNTIY	TRBV6-5	TRBJ1-3
ASSQDVGAPYEQY	TRBV3-1/TRBV3-2	TRBJ2-7
ASSRGRDRGGNQPQH	TRBV11-2	TRBJ1-5
ASSWGGYSNQPQH	TRBV7-2	TRBJ1-5
AWSAGAGVETQY	TRBV30	TRBJ2-5
ASRDSPSTDTQY	TRBV6-5	TRBJ2-3
ASTRARSSGGANVLT	TRBV19	TRBJ2-6